A selection of T cell receptor beta chains follows, all from one sample in a study of PD-1 blockade in classical Hodgkin lymphoma. Using immunoSEQ multiplex PCR, the repertoire was profiled, and TCRdb retains in-frame clones only, with some absent. The repertoire holds about 20,000 clones, with approximately 92% as singletons. The sample taken for sequencing was peripheral blood mononuclear cells (PBMCs). These receptors were taken from a human donor with classical Hodgkin lymphoma. Each CDR3 is given with its conserved first and last residue. D genes are given only for firm matches.

j_call | v_call | d_call | cdr3_aa
TRBJ2-3 | TRBV7-3 | . | CASSLRTLTDTQYF
TRBJ2-1 | TRBV10-3 | . | CAISGIANEQFF
TRBJ1-2 | TRBV28 | . | CASRSQGWYGYTF
TRBJ2-2 | TRBV6-4 | TRBD2 | CASSDGLAGEAGELFF
TRBJ2-1 | TRBV7-9 | . | CASSEKVSGERYNEQFF
TRBJ2-3 | TRBV5-6 | . | CASSPNFGGYTDTQYF
TRBJ2-3 | TRBV28 | TRBD2 | CASSFTISGISTDTQYF
TRBJ1-5 | TRBV5-1 | . | CASSTGDTFSNQPQHF
TRBJ2-1 | TRBV6-5 | . | CASSRLQGGNEQFF
TRBJ2-7 | TRBV21-1 | . | CASRSDRVSYEQYF
TRBJ1-3 | TRBV30 | . | CAWSEIDGNTIYF
TRBJ2-7 | TRBV11-2 | TRBD1 | CASSRAAGTGSYEQYF
TRBJ1-1 | TRBV4-1 | . | CASSQVWMYNLDTEAFF
TRBJ2-7 | TRBV10-3 | . | CAISEDPVHEQYF
TRBJ2-3 | TRBV7-3 | . | CASSRSLTDTQYF
TRBJ1-5 | TRBV7-2 | . | CASSLMGGSNQPQHF
TRBJ2-3 | TRBV25-1 | . | CASSGVTDTQYF
TRBJ2-1 | TRBV25-1 | . | CASSERNEQFF
TRBJ2-7 | TRBV5-1 | TRBD2 | CASSLAGTTDYEQYF
TRBJ1-2 | TRBV2 | TRBD1 | CASSELGQGDGYTF
TRBJ1-2 | TRBV5-1 | TRBD1 | CASSLGQGQGYTF
TRBJ2-5 | TRBV25-1 | TRBD2 | CASGTNDAETQYF
TRBJ1-2 | TRBV25-1 | TRBD1 | CASSVSGGSYGYTF
TRBJ2-7 | TRBV25-1 | . | CASSPPGRGRVGEQYF
TRBJ2-7 | TRBV7-7 | . | CASSGTGYEQYF
TRBJ1-5 | TRBV19 | . | CASSVGLINQPQHF
TRBJ1-1 | TRBV25-1 | . | CASSERNTEAFF
TRBJ1-2 | TRBV7-9 | . | CASSLEGDYGYTF
TRBJ2-3 | TRBV30 | . | CAWSAVDTQYF
TRBJ1-1 | TRBV4-1 | TRBD1 | CASSHPKGTVNTEAFF
TRBJ2-7 | TRBV25-1 | TRBD2 | CASSLASGFNSYEQYF
TRBJ2-3 | TRBV6-4 | . | CASSSRADGRDTQYF
TRBJ2-7 | TRBV28 | TRBD2 | CASSLKASGSREQYF
TRBJ2-7 | TRBV18 | . | CASSPNRQTYEQYF
TRBJ2-2 | TRBV6-1 | TRBD1 | CASSGTGITGELFF
TRBJ2-3 | TRBV12-5 | TRBD1 | CASGPGTGGLDTQYF
TRBJ2-1 | TRBV5-1 | . | CASSFANEQFF
TRBJ1-2 | TRBV19 | TRBD1 | CASNPQGGYGYTF
TRBJ2-3 | TRBV14 | TRBD2 | CASNTGRTDTQYF
TRBJ2-6 | TRBV6-5 | . | CASSALNSGANVLTF
TRBJ2-1 | TRBV5-4 | . | CASSSALGSSYNEQFF
TRBJ1-2 | TRBV6-1 | . | CASSEAGRVSGYTF
TRBJ1-1 | TRBV25-1 | . | CASSGQIEAFF
TRBJ2-3 | TRBV10-3 | TRBD2 | CAISESKGTSGITDTQYF
TRBJ1-5 | TRBV5-1 | TRBD1 | CASSLYYRTGDQPQHF
TRBJ2-3 | TRBV15 | . | CATSRGADTQYF
TRBJ1-6 | TRBV18 | . | CASSPPGDGSPLHF
TRBJ2-7 | TRBV5-1 | . | CASSLAVGPPFYEQYF